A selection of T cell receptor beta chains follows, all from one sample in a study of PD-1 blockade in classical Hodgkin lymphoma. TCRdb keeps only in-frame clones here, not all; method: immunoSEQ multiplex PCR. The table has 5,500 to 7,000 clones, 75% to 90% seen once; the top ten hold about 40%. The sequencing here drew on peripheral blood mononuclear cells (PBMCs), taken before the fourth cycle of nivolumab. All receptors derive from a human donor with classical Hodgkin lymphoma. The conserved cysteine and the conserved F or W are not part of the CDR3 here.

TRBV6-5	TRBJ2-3	ASSGGGSSTDTQY
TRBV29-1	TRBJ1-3	SVQREGTSSGNTIY
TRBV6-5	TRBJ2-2	ASSIYTNGELF
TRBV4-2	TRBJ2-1	ASSTQMGWQF
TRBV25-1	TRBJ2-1	ASSVPVAGPNEQF
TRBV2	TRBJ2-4	ASSESLYREGTKNIQY
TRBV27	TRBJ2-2	ASSLGFNIGELF
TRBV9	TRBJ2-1	ASSPGFYNEQF
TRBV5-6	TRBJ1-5	ASSSNRRGISNQPQH
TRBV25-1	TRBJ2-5	ASSEAGRKTQY
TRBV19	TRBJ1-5	ASSMGGVGNQPQH
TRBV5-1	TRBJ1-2	ASSLDRGGIPMGYGYT
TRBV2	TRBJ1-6	ASTVQRGSSLH
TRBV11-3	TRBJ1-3	ASSSINRGHVDTIY
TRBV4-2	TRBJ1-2	ASSQIQGEDGYT
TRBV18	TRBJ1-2	ASSPLLQGYGYT
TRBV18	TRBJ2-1	ASSPEYNEQF
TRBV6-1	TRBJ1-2	ASSNDRVGGYT
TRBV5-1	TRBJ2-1	ASSPGGPPTRDEQF
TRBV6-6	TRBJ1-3	ASSYRGQDSGNTIY
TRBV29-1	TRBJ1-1	SAIQGPEAF
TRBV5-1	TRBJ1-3	ASSLGRRDSGNTIY
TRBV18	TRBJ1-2	ASSPGFNGGYT
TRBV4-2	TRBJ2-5	ASSLEDRAETQY
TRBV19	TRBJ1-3	ASSRLVGSGNTIY
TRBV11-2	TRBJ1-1	ASSLGFIGGLNTEAF
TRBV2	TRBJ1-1	ARPRNYNRDTEAF
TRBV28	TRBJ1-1	ASSLGQATNTEAF
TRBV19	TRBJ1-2	ASSQQGHGYGYT
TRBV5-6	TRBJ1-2	ASSPAGTHYGYT
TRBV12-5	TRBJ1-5	ASGIQGSGYSNQPQH
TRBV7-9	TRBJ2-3	ASPAAGIEY